The source of this T cell receptor (beta chain) is a study of CD8 T cells in ankylosing spondylitis. Findings and caveats of the study: The authors found the disease-linked clones to be CD8+ and relatively rare in peripheral blood. Reportedly, significant enrichment of disease-linked clones occurred in matched ankylosing spondylitis synovial fluid. What appeared characteristic of ankylosing spondylitis blood was a TCR beta motif of under 10 highly homologous variants.

The CDR3 extends over 14 amino acids. Trimming stripped 0 bases from V and 8 bases from J, with 13 bases between. Germline values: CDR1 LGHNA, CDR2 YNFKEQ. Researchers built TCR beta libraries using quantitative 5'-RACE with molecular barcodes. TCRdb used MiXCR to reprocess the 5' RACE reads, holding one entry per CDR3 protein. The sample consists of around 390,000 distinct CDR3 sequences, around 20% of them appearing once. This clonotype has just a few counts. What it recognizes is unknown. This rearrangement joins TRBV4-2 to TRBJ1-1, with D unclear. Sample: blood, either unsorted or a sorted T cell fraction (not recorded which). This clonotype was obtained from a male donor with ankylosing spondylitis. This CDR3 reads CASSQERARMEAFF. For the CDR3, the DNA is TGTGCCAGCAGCCAAGAGCGAGCCAGGATGGAAGCTTTCTTT.